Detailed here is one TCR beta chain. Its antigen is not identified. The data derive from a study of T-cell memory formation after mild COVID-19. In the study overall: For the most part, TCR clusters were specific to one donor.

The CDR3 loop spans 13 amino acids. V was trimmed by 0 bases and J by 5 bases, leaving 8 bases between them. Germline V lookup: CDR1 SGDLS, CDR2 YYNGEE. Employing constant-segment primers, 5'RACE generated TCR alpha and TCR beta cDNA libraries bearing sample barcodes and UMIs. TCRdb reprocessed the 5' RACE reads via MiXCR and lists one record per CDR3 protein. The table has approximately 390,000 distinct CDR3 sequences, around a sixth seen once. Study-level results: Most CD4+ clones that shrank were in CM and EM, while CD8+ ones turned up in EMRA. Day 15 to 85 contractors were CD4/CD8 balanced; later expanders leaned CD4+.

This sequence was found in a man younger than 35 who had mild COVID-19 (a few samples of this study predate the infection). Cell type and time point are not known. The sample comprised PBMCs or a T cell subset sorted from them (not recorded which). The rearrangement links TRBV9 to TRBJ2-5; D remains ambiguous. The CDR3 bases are TGTGCCAGCAGCGTAGATCACTCGGAGACCCAGTACTTC. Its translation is CASSVDHSETQYF.